This entry is about one T cell receptor beta chain. Germline V gene sequence: CDR1 KGHSH, CDR2 LQKENI. Trimming stripped 0 bases from V and 2 bases from J, with 4 bases between. CDR3 length equals 13 residues. The data were obtained in a study of blood T cell repertoires in COVID-19. Turning to the study itself: Sites across the United States, Italy and Spain contributed samples from acute and convalescent COVID-19.

Sequenced by immunoSEQ multiplex PCR; TCRdb stores in-frame clones only, minus some. Of 300,000 to 450,000 clones in the sample, around nine tenths were seen once. The sequenced material came from PBMCs or T cells enriched from blood (not recorded which). This TCR came from a woman aged 30 to 39 who had been exposed to COVID-19. This sequence joins TRBV18 and TRBJ1-2; D is unresolved. The CDR3 sequence is CASSPPGNYGYTF. The CDR3 DNA sequence: TGTGCCAGCTCACCACCCGGGAACTATGGCTACACCTTC.